Each of the 2 T cell receptor beta chains below was sequenced from the same sample in a study of T cell changes during pregnancy in multiple sclerosis. TCRdb keeps only in-frame clones here, not all; method: immunoSEQ multiplex PCR. Among over 100,000 clones listed, approximately 90% were seen once. Sample: peripheral blood, taken in the third trimester of pregnancy. Every receptor here comes from a female donor with multiple sclerosis, enrolled in a pregnancy study.

The V gene is TRBV28, the J gene TRBJ1-2; D call uncertain. The CDR3 runs 13 residues. Trimming stripped 3 bases from V and 4 bases from J, with 9 bases between. From germline, CDR1 is MDHEN and CDR2 SYDVKM. CDR3 sequence (DNA): TGTGCCAGCAGTTTGGAGGGCCTCTATGGCTACACCTTC. Protein product: CASSLEGLYGYTF.

The rearrangement joins TRBV30 to TRBJ2-2, with D unresolved. The germline gives CDR1 GTSNPN, CDR2 SVGIG (reference sequence). V dropped 1 base and J dropped 6 bases, with 9 bases sitting between them. The CDR3 has 13 amino acids. The CDR3 region has the DNA TGTGCCTGGAGTGCGTTAATCGCCGGGGAGCTGTTTTTT. This codes for CAWSALIAGELFF.